A selection of T cell receptor beta chains follows, all from one sample in a study of blood T cells in healthy people across ages. TCRdb re-analysed the 5' RACE reads in MiXCR, keeping a single row per CDR3 protein. The data show about 760,000 distinct CDR3 sequences, about 61% seen once. The sequenced sample was blood. The receptors here all came from a man aged 40-50 years in good health. Both conserved end residues are part of each CDR3. The order of the fields is V gene, clone size, J gene, D gene, CDR3 DNA, CDR3 protein. D genes are given only for firm matches. For some rows the clone size is stated as once, few or many, or as a class when expanded; others skip it.

v_call: TRBV15
clone_size: NA
j_call: TRBJ1-2
d_call: NA
cdr3_nt: TGTGCCACCAGCAGAGATCAACAGGGCTATGGCTACACCTTC
cdr3_aa: CATSRDQQGYGYTF

v_call: TRBV7-2
clone_size: few
j_call: TRBJ2-1
d_call: NA
cdr3_nt: TGTGCCAGCAGCCCCACATTGGGAGTCAATGAGCAGTTCTTC
cdr3_aa: CASSPTLGVNEQFF

v_call: TRBV19
clone_size: NA
j_call: TRBJ1-1
d_call: NA
cdr3_nt: TGTGCCAGTATGGAAGGGTTGAACACTGAAGCTTTCTTT
cdr3_aa: CASMEGLNTEAFF

v_call: TRBV5-4
clone_size: NA
j_call: TRBJ2-5
d_call: NA
cdr3_nt: TGTGCCAGCAGCTTGGCAGGGGGGAGACTCCAAGAGACCCAGTACTTC
cdr3_aa: CASSLAGGRLQETQYF

v_call: TRBV29-1
clone_size: NA
j_call: TRBJ2-1
d_call: TRBD1
cdr3_nt: TGCAGCGTTGAAGCTTCGACAGGGTTCAATGAGCAGTTCTTC
cdr3_aa: CSVEASTGFNEQFF

v_call: TRBV20-1
clone_size: NA
j_call: TRBJ2-7
d_call: TRBD2
cdr3_nt: TGCAGTGCTAGTAGTCTAGCGGTCGCCTACGAGCAGTACTTC
cdr3_aa: CSASSLAVAYEQYF

v_call: TRBV5-1
clone_size: NA
j_call: TRBJ1-6
d_call: NA
cdr3_nt: TGCGCCAGCAGCTTTAACGGGAAGGATTCACCCCTCCACTTT
cdr3_aa: CASSFNGKDSPLHF

v_call: TRBV20-1
clone_size: NA
j_call: TRBJ2-7
d_call: TRBD1
cdr3_nt: TGCAGTGCTAGAGATTTCGGACAGGGATCCTACAATGAGCAGTACTTC
cdr3_aa: CSARDFGQGSYNEQYF

v_call: TRBV3-1
clone_size: NA
j_call: TRBJ2-5
d_call: NA
cdr3_nt: TGTGCCAGCGTGGGGAGAGACCGGGCCGGGGGAGAGACCCAGTACTTC
cdr3_aa: CASVGRDRAGGETQYF

v_call: TRBV11-2
clone_size: NA
j_call: TRBJ2-4
d_call: NA
cdr3_nt: TGTGCCAGCAGCTTAGGGAAGGGGAAAAACATTCAGTACTTC
cdr3_aa: CASSLGKGKNIQYF

v_call: TRBV11-2
clone_size: NA
j_call: TRBJ2-7
d_call: TRBD2
cdr3_nt: TGTGCCAGCAGCTGGACTAGCGGGATAGTTTACGAGCAGTACTTC
cdr3_aa: CASSWTSGIVYEQYF

v_call: TRBV2
clone_size: NA
j_call: TRBJ2-7
d_call: NA
cdr3_nt: TGTGCCAGCAGTACAAAGGTATACGAGCAGTACTTC
cdr3_aa: CASSTKVYEQYF

v_call: TRBV7-9
clone_size: few
j_call: TRBJ2-5
d_call: NA
cdr3_nt: TGTGCCAGCAGCCTGGTGGAAGGAGCTTCAGAGACCCAGTACTTC
cdr3_aa: CASSLVEGASETQYF

v_call: TRBV28
clone_size: once
j_call: TRBJ2-1
d_call: TRBD2
cdr3_nt: TGTGCCAGCAGTCACACTAGCGGGATCAACAATGAGCAGTTCTTC
cdr3_aa: CASSHTSGINNEQFF

v_call: TRBV7-2
clone_size: NA
j_call: TRBJ1-1
d_call: NA
cdr3_nt: TGTGCCAGCAGCCCCAGCGGGTTCGGGACTGAAGCTTTCTTT
cdr3_aa: CASSPSGFGTEAFF

v_call: TRBV9
clone_size: NA
j_call: TRBJ2-5
d_call: TRBD2
cdr3_nt: TGTGCCAGCAGCGTAGCTACTTGGGGGGGACGGGAGACCCAGTACTTC
cdr3_aa: CASSVATWGGRETQYF

v_call: TRBV7-9
clone_size: few
j_call: TRBJ2-1
d_call: NA
cdr3_nt: TGTGCCAGCAGCTTAGGTCTCCGGACTTCGGACTCCTACAATGAGCAGTTCTTC
cdr3_aa: CASSLGLRTSDSYNEQFF

v_call: TRBV15
clone_size: once
j_call: TRBJ1-2
d_call: NA
cdr3_nt: TGTGCCACCAGCAGAGATTCCCTCTCCGGGAGCTACACCTTC
cdr3_aa: CATSRDSLSGSYTF

v_call: TRBV28
clone_size: NA
j_call: TRBJ2-5
d_call: NA
cdr3_nt: TGTGCCAGCAGTGAGGCCGTGGGGCAAGAGACCCAGTACTTC
cdr3_aa: CASSEAVGQETQYF

v_call: TRBV4-2
clone_size: NA
j_call: TRBJ2-3
d_call: TRBD2
cdr3_nt: TGTGCCAGCAGCCAAGATTGGACTAGCGGGAGTACTCCCACAGATACGCAGTATTTT
cdr3_aa: CASSQDWTSGSTPTDTQYF

v_call: TRBV11-3
clone_size: NA
j_call: TRBJ2-3
d_call: NA
cdr3_nt: TGTGCCAGCAGCACCCGTGGACCCGGGGGTTTTGCAGATACGCAGTATTTT
cdr3_aa: CASSTRGPGGFADTQYF

v_call: TRBV28
clone_size: NA
j_call: TRBJ2-5
d_call: NA
cdr3_nt: TGTGCCAGCAGTTTATGGGCAGGGGTCGATGAGACCCAGTACTTC
cdr3_aa: CASSLWAGVDETQYF

v_call: TRBV7-9
clone_size: NA
j_call: TRBJ2-7
d_call: NA
cdr3_nt: TGTGCCAGCAGCTTAGGTGTATTCGAGCAGTACTTC
cdr3_aa: CASSLGVFEQYF

v_call: TRBV2
clone_size: NA
j_call: TRBJ2-7
d_call: NA
cdr3_nt: TGTGCCAGCAGGGACGGGATGGGCTACGAGCAGTACTTC
cdr3_aa: CASRDGMGYEQYF

v_call: TRBV5-1
clone_size: NA
j_call: TRBJ1-5
d_call: NA
cdr3_nt: TGCGCCAGCAGCTTGGGGGTCGGTGAAGATCAGCCCCAGCATTTT
cdr3_aa: CASSLGVGEDQPQHF

v_call: TRBV6-2/TRBV6-3
clone_size: few
j_call: TRBJ2-5
d_call: NA
cdr3_nt: TGTGCCAGCAGTTCGGACAGCGCTTACCAAGAGACCCAGTACTTC
cdr3_aa: CASSSDSAYQETQYF

v_call: TRBV20-1
clone_size: NA
j_call: TRBJ1-5
d_call: NA
cdr3_nt: TGCAGTGCTAGGTTTGGGGGCGACAGTCATCAGCCCCAGCATTTT
cdr3_aa: CSARFGGDSHQPQHF

v_call: TRBV20-1
clone_size: NA
j_call: TRBJ2-7
d_call: NA
cdr3_nt: TGCAGTGCTAGAGGGGGGAAGGGGGACGAGCAGTACTTC
cdr3_aa: CSARGGKGDEQYF

v_call: TRBV5-1
clone_size: NA
j_call: TRBJ2-6
d_call: NA
cdr3_nt: TGCGCCAGCAGCCGGGACAAGGCCGGGGCCAACGTCCTGACTTTC
cdr3_aa: CASSRDKAGANVLTF

v_call: TRBV9
clone_size: NA
j_call: TRBJ1-3
d_call: NA
cdr3_nt: TGTGCCAGCACCCCCCTATTCTCTGGAAACACCATATATTTT
cdr3_aa: CASTPLFSGNTIYF

v_call: TRBV5-1
clone_size: NA
j_call: TRBJ2-3
d_call: NA
cdr3_nt: TGCGCCAGCGGCGAATGGGTCGCCACAGATACGCAGTATTTT
cdr3_aa: CASGEWVATDTQYF

v_call: TRBV5-1
clone_size: NA
j_call: TRBJ1-1
d_call: NA
cdr3_nt: TGCGCCAGCAGCTTGAAGGGTTCGGGGGCTGAAGCTTTCTTT
cdr3_aa: CASSLKGSGAEAFF

v_call: TRBV7-3
clone_size: many
j_call: TRBJ2-7
d_call: NA
cdr3_nt: TGTGCCAGCAGCCCCTCCAGAGGGGGGGGGGAAGATAGCTCCTACGAGCAGTACTTC
cdr3_aa: CASSPSRGGGEDSSYEQYF

v_call: TRBV7-4
clone_size: NA
j_call: TRBJ2-7
d_call: TRBD1
cdr3_nt: TGTGCCAGCAGCTTGGGGGACAGGGTCACCTACGAGCAGTACTTC
cdr3_aa: CASSLGDRVTYEQYF

v_call: TRBV25-1
clone_size: few
j_call: TRBJ2-5
d_call: NA
cdr3_nt: TGTGCCAGCAGTGTTCCGTCGGGCAGTATTAAAGAGACCCAGTACTTC
cdr3_aa: CASSVPSGSIKETQYF

v_call: TRBV7-2
clone_size: NA
j_call: TRBJ1-2
d_call: NA
cdr3_nt: TGTGCCAGCAGCGCCAACTTAAACTACTATGGCTACACCTTC
cdr3_aa: CASSANLNYYGYTF

v_call: TRBV6-5
clone_size: few
j_call: TRBJ2-7
d_call: TRBD1
cdr3_nt: TGTGCCAGCAGGCAGGGACAGGGGGCGAGCTACGAGCAGTACTTC
cdr3_aa: CASRQGQGASYEQYF

v_call: TRBV7-2
clone_size: NA
j_call: TRBJ1-6
d_call: NA
cdr3_nt: TGTGCCAGCAGCTTGGATAGGGCCATCGATAATTCACCCCTCCACTTT
cdr3_aa: CASSLDRAIDNSPLHF

v_call: TRBV3-1
clone_size: NA
j_call: TRBJ1-2
d_call: NA
cdr3_nt: TGTGCCAGCAGCCAACAATCCCGGTCGACCCTTCGAGGCGGCTACACCTTC
cdr3_aa: CASSQQSRSTLRGGYTF

v_call: TRBV4-1
clone_size: NA
j_call: TRBJ1-2
d_call: NA
cdr3_nt: TGCGCCAGCAGCCAAGATGGGCAGGGGAAAGGCGGCTACACCTTC
cdr3_aa: CASSQDGQGKGGYTF

v_call: TRBV25-1
clone_size: NA
j_call: TRBJ1-2
d_call: NA
cdr3_nt: TGTGCCAGCAGTGCTCTAGGAGTTTCGGGCTACACCTTC
cdr3_aa: CASSALGVSGYTF

v_call: TRBV14
clone_size: few
j_call: TRBJ2-7
d_call: NA
cdr3_nt: TGTGCCAGCAGCCGTGCTCAACGGTACGAGCAGTACTTC
cdr3_aa: CASSRAQRYEQYF

v_call: TRBV20-1
clone_size: NA
j_call: TRBJ2-1
d_call: NA
cdr3_nt: TGCAGTGCTTGCGACGAGGGGGGGGATGAGCAGTTCTTC
cdr3_aa: CSACDEGGDEQFF

v_call: TRBV9
clone_size: many
j_call: TRBJ2-1
d_call: TRBD2
cdr3_nt: TGTGCCAGCAGCGTTAGCGGGTCCTACAATGAGCAGTTCTTC
cdr3_aa: CASSVSGSYNEQFF

v_call: TRBV7-9
clone_size: NA
j_call: TRBJ2-5
d_call: NA
cdr3_nt: TGTGCCAGCAGCTCTCCTAGGGGGGAGACCCAGTACTTC
cdr3_aa: CASSSPRGETQYF

v_call: TRBV24-1
clone_size: few
j_call: TRBJ2-4
d_call: NA
cdr3_nt: TGTGCCACCAGTGATGGATTCGCCAAAAACATTCAGTACTTC
cdr3_aa: CATSDGFAKNIQYF

v_call: TRBV27
clone_size: NA
j_call: TRBJ2-7
d_call: NA
cdr3_nt: TGTGCCAGCAGTTTACAAAGCGGTAGAACCTACGAGCAGTACTTC
cdr3_aa: CASSLQSGRTYEQYF

v_call: TRBV28
clone_size: NA
j_call: TRBJ1-2
d_call: NA
cdr3_nt: TGTGCCAGCAGTTTGCAGCTAGTTAACTATGGCTACACCTTC
cdr3_aa: CASSLQLVNYGYTF

v_call: TRBV4-3
clone_size: NA
j_call: TRBJ2-2
d_call: NA
cdr3_nt: TGCGCCAGCAGCCAAGATCCTAGAGGTCACGGGGAGCTGTTTTTT
cdr3_aa: CASSQDPRGHGELFF

v_call: TRBV27
clone_size: NA
j_call: TRBJ2-1
d_call: NA
cdr3_nt: TGTGCCAGCAGTTCGTTCGATGAGCAGTTCTTC
cdr3_aa: CASSSFDEQFF

v_call: TRBV9
clone_size: NA
j_call: TRBJ2-1
d_call: TRBD2
cdr3_nt: TGTGCCAGCAGCCCGGGACTAGGTCTGGGTGAGCAGTTCTTC
cdr3_aa: CASSPGLGLGEQFF

v_call: TRBV7-8
clone_size: few
j_call: TRBJ1-2
d_call: NA
cdr3_nt: TGTGCCAGCAGCCAACAGCTTAACTATGGCTACACCTTC
cdr3_aa: CASSQQLNYGYTF

v_call: TRBV28
clone_size: NA
j_call: TRBJ2-5
d_call: NA
cdr3_nt: TGTGCCAGCAGTTTTGTGAGAAATCAAGAGACCCAGTACTTC
cdr3_aa: CASSFVRNQETQYF

v_call: TRBV9
clone_size: once
j_call: TRBJ1-2
d_call: NA
cdr3_nt: TGTGCCAGCAGCGAGGACGAATATGGCCACACCTTC
cdr3_aa: CASSEDEYGHTF

v_call: TRBV20-1
clone_size: NA
j_call: TRBJ2-1
d_call: NA
cdr3_nt: TGCAGTGCTAGCGGGGACCACAATGAGCAGTTCTTC
cdr3_aa: CSASGDHNEQFF

v_call: TRBV4-1
clone_size: NA
j_call: TRBJ2-3
d_call: TRBD1
cdr3_nt: TGCGCCAGCAGACAAATACAGGGGAGCACAGATACGCAGTATTTT
cdr3_aa: CASRQIQGSTDTQYF

v_call: TRBV12-3/TRBV12-4
clone_size: NA
j_call: TRBJ2-7
d_call: TRBD1
cdr3_nt: TGTGCCAGCACCCGGACAGGGGGCGGTTTGGACGAGCAGTACTTC
cdr3_aa: CASTRTGGGLDEQYF

v_call: TRBV12-3/TRBV12-4
clone_size: many
j_call: TRBJ2-6
d_call: TRBD1
cdr3_nt: TGTGCCAGCAGGTCAACAGGGGTCAACTCTGGGGCCAACGTCCTGACTTTC
cdr3_aa: CASRSTGVNSGANVLTF

v_call: TRBV6-8
clone_size: NA
j_call: TRBJ2-3
d_call: TRBD2
cdr3_nt: TGTGCCACCACGGGACTAGCGGGGGCGGAGCGCACAGATACGCAGTATTTT
cdr3_aa: CATTGLAGAERTDTQYF